This T cell receptor (beta chain) originates from a study of CD8+ T cells in alopecia areata. Study-wide results and caveats: Higher clonality than in normal scalp was seen in lesional scalp, especially alopecia totalis/universalis.

RNA extraction was followed by reverse transcription into cDNA, which acted as the sequencing template. Clones were sequenced by immunoSEQ multiplex PCR, and TCRdb holds only the in-frame ones, with some missing. The sample records about 120,000 clones, 50% to 75% being singletons. As regards this clone: Its cognate antigen is unknown.

As for treatment: oral pan-JAK inhibitor, 5-10 mg twice daily. CD4+ and CD8+ T cells were sorted from PBMCs stained for CD3, CD4 and CD8. The CDR3 extends over 16 amino acids. Germline V CDR1 and CDR2: SQVTM, ANQGSEA. V was pared by 0 bases and J by 4 bases, with 19 bases between. The sequence derives from a human donor with alopecia areata. This specimen consisted of CD8+ T cells sorted from blood, obtained at week 4, from a patient treated with tofacitinib. The V and J genes are TRBV29-1 and TRBJ2-7; D is perhaps TRBD1 (7 bases). The CDR3 here is CSVEDPGGAGGYEQYF. The CDR3, as DNA: TGCAGCGTTGAAGACCCCGGCGGGGCAGGGGGTTACGAGCAGTACTTC.